Here is one T cell receptor beta chain with its context. Its antigen is undetermined. The data belong to a study of CD8 T cells in Susac syndrome. Findings of the study overall: Only a relatively small number of individuals were included in the TCR sequencing and HLA analysis.

Multiple sclerosis controls were treatment-naive patients with stable or active relapsing-remitting disease. The V gene's germline CDR1 is LGHDT and CDR2 YNNKEL (reference sequence). V dropped 6 bases and J dropped 3 bases, with 15 bases sitting between them. The CDR3 spans 15 residues. With random hexamers, reverse transcription was performed on about 0.45 to 1 ug of RNA. TCR beta CDR3 was amplified by immunoSEQ multiplex PCR. This amplification extended across 54 Vbeta and 13 Jbeta segments. TCRdb re-called the immunoSEQ multiplex PCR reads through MiXCR, storing one row per CDR3 protein. This sample has 150,000 to 190,000 distinct CDR3 sequences, with approximately 96% found just once.

The source material was CD8+ T cells from PBMCs. This clonotype was obtained from a human donor with multiple sclerosis. This chain joins TRBV3-1 and TRBJ2-1; D is possibly TRBD2 (6 bases). As DNA, the CDR3 is TGTGCCAGCAGTCCCGACTTGGGGGGCTACAATGAGCAGTTCTTC. It is translated as CASSPDLGGYNEQFF.